This T cell receptor beta chain was identified in a study of response to subunit inactivated influenza vaccine. This clonotype turned up a few times. Its antigen is currently unknown. Broader study findings: It was suggested by the authors that few new T cells are recruited by each seasonal influenza vaccination.

The length of the CDR3 is 18 residues. The V end was cut by 0 bases, the J end by 0 bases, with 15 bases between. Looked up from germline, CDR1 is LNHNV and CDR2 is YYDKDF (reference sequence). A single record per CDR3 protein comes from TCRdb applying MiXCR to the RT-PCR reads. Of about 480,000 distinct CDR3 sequences in the sample, around 25% were seen once. Specimen: CD4+ T cells sorted from PBMCs, collected 4 to 6 days after vaccination. The receptor's source is a man aged 45-65 years who received an inactivated influenza vaccine. The rearrangement links TRBV15 to TRBJ2-1; no clear D. The CDR3, as DNA: TGTGCCACCAGCAGAGAGTGGCCCAGGTATAGCTCCTACAATGAGCAGTTCTTC. It specifies CATSREWPRYSSYNEQFF.